These 25 T cell receptor beta chains share one sample of origin, sequenced in a study of blood T cell repertoires in COVID-19. This table comes from immunoSEQ multiplex PCR, and its TCRdb copy is limited to in-frame clones, with some not included. The repertoire holds some 70,000 clones, with over 80% as singletons. What was sequenced was peripheral blood. The receptor source for this set is a man in his forties or fifties with active COVID-19.

This chain joins TRBV3-1 (or the pseudogene TRBV3-2) and TRBJ2-1, with a tentative D call TRBD1 (5 bases). CDR1 is LGHDT and CDR2 is YNNKEL in the germline V gene (reference sequence). Trimming took off 5 bases at V and 2 bases at J, with 10 bases between the two ends. The length of the CDR3 is 14 residues. CDR3 coding DNA: TGTGCCAGCAGCGAGACAGCCGCCTACAATGAGCAGTTCTTC. Translation: CASSETAAYNEQFF.

There are a few counts of this clone. This chain connects TRBV7-2 to TRBJ2-7, with 9 bases identical to TRBD2. This CDR3 contains 15 residues. Germline V gene lookup returns CDR1 SGHTA and CDR2 FQGNSA. V was clipped by 6 bases and J by 0 bases; unmatched bases: 6. The CDR3 DNA reads TGTGCCAGCAGGGAAGCGGGGGGTTTCTCCTACGAGCAGTACTTC. Its translation: CASREAGGFSYEQYF.

The J gene is TRBJ2-7, the V gene TRBV21-1; TRBD1 reflects the table's D call only, with no check against the DNA. TRBV21-1 is shown as a pseudogene. The CDR3 extends over 16 amino acids. In DNA, the CDR3 is TGTGCCAGCAGCAAAGAGTCCAGGGGGTGGACTTACGAGCAGTACTTC. It translates to CASSKESRGWTYEQYF.

The chain combines TRBV28 with TRBJ1-5, with unresolved D. The CDR3 has 15 residues. Germline V CDR1 and CDR2: MDHEN, SYDVKM. V was trimmed by 7 bases and J by 4 bases, leaving 17 bases between them. This CDR3 reads CASTGKSRLNQPQHF. The DNA of the CDR3 is TGTGCCAGCACCGGTAAGAGCAGGCTAAATCAGCCCCAGCATTTT.

V and J are TRBV7-2 and TRBJ2-7, with TRBD1 as a possible D gene (6 bases). Trimming left V 0 bases short and J 3 bases short, with 12 bases between. This CDR3 is built from 15 residues. Germline V lookup: CDR1 SGHTA, CDR2 FQGNSA. The CDR3 nucleotides are TGTGCCAGCAGCTTAGCGCCCAGGGGAGACTACGAGCAGTACTTC. Residues: CASSLAPRGDYEQYF.

This clone was counted once. The chain recombines TRBV18 with TRBJ2-7, with 14 bases fitting TRBD2. J was trimmed by 7 bases and V by 5 bases; bases with no gene match: 7. CDR3 length: 15 residues. In germline, CDR1 is KGHSH, CDR2 LQKENI. CDR3 residues: CASSRGLAGAGEQYF. For the CDR3, the DNA is TGTGCCAGCTCAAGGGGACTAGCGGGAGCTGGAGAGCAGTACTTC.

The chain combines TRBV7-9 with TRBJ2-2, with D perhaps TRBD1 (6 bases). The V end lost 1 base, the J end lost 1 base, and 10 bases lay between the germline ends. From germline, CDR1 is SEHNR and CDR2 FQNEAQ (reference sequence). CDR3 size: 16 residues. The DNA of the CDR3 is TGTGCCAGCAGCTTAGTTGGGACAATGAACACCGGGGAGCTGTTTTTT. Translated, it gives CASSLVGTMNTGELFF.

The rearrangement joins TRBV24-1 to TRBJ1-1, with D unresolved. This CDR3 spans 15 amino acids. The V and J ends lost 2 bases and 6 bases respectively, with 15 bases between them. Germline V gene sequence: CDR1 KGHDR, CDR2 SFDVKD. The CDR3 coding sequence is TGTGCCACCAGTGATTCAAGGTCCTCCGGGGCTGAAGCTTTCTTT. It codes for CATSDSRSSGAEAFF.

In DNA form, the CDR3 reads TGTGCCAGCAGCTTAGAACAGGGGAGCTATGGCTACACCTTC. This translates into CASSLEQGSYGYTF. V gene TRBV7-8 combines with J gene TRBJ1-2; 7 positions agree with TRBD1. V dropped 1 base and J dropped 4; count of bases not matched to a gene: 3. Germline CDR1 is SGHVS and CDR2 is FQNEAQ. The CDR3 runs to 14 residues.

In its sample, this clone was seen a few times. The chain uses TRBV7-8 and TRBJ2-7; 7 bases map to TRBD2. This CDR3 spans 16 amino acids. Trimming removed 4 bases from V and 0 bases from J; junction bases left unmatched: 9. CDR1 is SGHVS, CDR2 FQNEAQ, per germline. CDR3 protein: CASSSPRGLSSYEQYF. The CDR3 DNA sequence: TGTGCCAGCAGCTCCCCGAGGGGACTAAGCTCCTACGAGCAGTACTTC.

The chain couples TRBV6-5 to TRBJ2-7, with a tentative D call TRBD1 (5 bases). Germline V gives CDR1 MNHEY, CDR2 SVGAGI. The germline V and J ends were trimmed by 6 bases and 0 bases, with 15 bases remaining between them. This CDR3 spans 15 amino acids. The CDR3 nucleotides are TGTGCCAGCAGCTTACCTCTGACAGTCTCCTACGAGCAGTACTTC. As protein: CASSLPLTVSYEQYF.

This chain joins TRBV6-5 and TRBJ1-1; no firm D call. V was clipped by 7 bases and J by 2 bases, with 11 bases between them. Germline lookup yields CDR1 MNHEY and CDR2 SVGAGI. This CDR3 is built from 13 residues. The CDR3 DNA sequence: TGTGCCAGCAAAGTGAACAGAAACACTGAAGCTTTCTTT. It encodes CASKVNRNTEAFF.

This rearrangement joins TRBV7-2 to TRBJ2-5; D is unresolved. The CDR3 has 14 amino acids. V was trimmed by 5 bases and J by 5 bases, leaving 15 bases between them. Germline lookup yields CDR1 SGHTA and CDR2 FQGNSA. The CDR3 loop is CASSAPNRRETQYF. As DNA, the CDR3 is TGTGCCAGCAGCGCACCTAATAGGCGGGAGACCCAGTACTTC.

The chain joins TRBV28 to TRBJ1-5; possibly TRBD1 for D (5 bases). The CDR3 is 15 residues long. Trimming shortened V by 3 bases and J by 0 bases, and 9 bases separated the two germline ends. Germline values: CDR1 MDHEN, CDR2 SYDVKM. In DNA, the CDR3 is TGTGCCAGCAGTTTGATAAGGGGTAGCAATCAGCCCCAGCATTTT. Protein product: CASSLIRGSNQPQHF.

The chain uses TRBV7-9 and TRBJ2-3; 7 bases align to TRBD1. The germline gives CDR1 SEHNR, CDR2 FQNEAQ (reference sequence). The CDR3 totals 17 residues. After removal of 5 bases from V and 0 bases from J, the junction contained 11 bases not matched to a gene. CDR3 amino acids: CASSQASSGQSTDTQYF. The CDR3 DNA is TGTGCCAGCAGCCAAGCTTCATCGGGACAGAGCACAGATACGCAGTATTTT.

This rearrangement joins TRBV7-2 to TRBJ2-7, with TRBD2 identical over 11 bases. The CDR3 length is 18 residues. Germline V gene lookup returns CDR1 SGHTA and CDR2 FQGNSA. J gave up 0 bases and V 1 base, and 8 bases lay outside the gene matches. CDR3 protein: CASSLVTLAGVSSYEQYF. CDR3 coding DNA: TGTGCCAGCAGCTTAGTTACACTAGCGGGAGTGAGCTCCTACGAGCAGTACTTC.

The chain joins TRBV19 to TRBJ1-2, with TRBD1 matching 7 bases. Trimming at V came to 5 bases and at J to 4 bases, leaving 10 bases not matched to a gene. Germline CDR1 and CDR2: LNHDA and SQIVND (reference sequence). This CDR3 has 15 amino acids. The CDR3 is CASSVGQTLGYGYTF. DNA for the CDR3: TGTGCCAGTAGTGTGGGACAGACTCTCGGCTATGGCTACACCTTC.

The rearrangement links TRBV2 to TRBJ2-3; 9 bases are a match to TRBD2. CDR3 length equals 16 residues. Germline V gene sequence: CDR1 SNHLY, CDR2 FYNNEI. Trimming at V came to 2 bases and at J to 3 bases, leaving 6 bases not matched to a gene. The CDR3 spells CASSEPSGEFTDTQYF. The CDR3 nucleotides are TGTGCCAGCAGTGAACCTAGCGGGGAATTTACAGATACGCAGTATTTT. Drawing the rest from reference TRBV2 and TRBJ2-3, the complete variable domain is EPEVTQTPSHQVTQMGQEVILRCVPISNHLYFYWYRQILGQKVEFLVSFYNNEISEKSEIFDDQFSVERPDGSNFTLKIRSTKLEDSAMYFCASSEPSGEFTDTQYFGPGTRLTVL.

The chain combines TRBV15 with TRBJ1-1; tentatively, D is TRBD1 (5 bases). This CDR3 comprises 14 residues. Germline CDR1 LNHNV, CDR2 YYDKDF (reference sequence). Trimming removed 0 bases from V and 0 bases from J, with 5 bases in between. DNA for the CDR3: TGTGCCACCAGCAGAGAGGGGCTGAACACTGAAGCTTTCTTT. Translated: CATSREGLNTEAFF.

The chain employs TRBV20-1 and TRBJ2-1; no firm D call. CDR1 is DFQATT, CDR2 SNEGSKA, per germline (reference sequence). Trimming shortened V by 8 bases and J by 4 bases, and 9 bases separated the two germline ends. The CDR3 totals 11 residues. CDR3 DNA: TGCAGTACCTGGAGTTACAATGAGCAGTTCTTC. Amino acids: CSTWSYNEQFF.

A word on this clone: Germline and junction disagree at one end, which may indicate a read error. The rearrangement joins TRBV30 to TRBJ1-1; D not certain. This CDR3 has 11 residues. Germline V gene data show CDR1 as GTSNPN and CDR2 as SVGIG (reference sequence). The CDR3 here is CARGGNTEAFF. DNA of the CDR3: TGCGCCCGAGGCGGGAACACTGAAGCTTTCTTT.

The chain combines TRBV30 with TRBJ2-7, with D unresolved. The CDR3 is made up of 13 amino acids. Germline loops: CDR1 GTSNPN, CDR2 SVGIG (reference sequence). The V end lost 0 bases, the J end lost 2 bases, and 8 bases lay between the germline ends. CDR3 sequence reads: CAWSVRSTYEQYF. CDR3 in DNA: TGTGCCTGGAGTGTACGGTCCACCTACGAGCAGTACTTC.

The CDR3: CASSFLSLAESTDTQYF. CDR3 nucleotides: TGCGCCAGCAGCTTCTTGAGCCTAGCGGAGAGCACAGATACGCAGTATTTT. The chain has TRBV5-1 and TRBJ2-3; 7 nucleotides agree with TRBD2. The CDR3 runs 17 residues. Germline CDR1 SGHRS, CDR2 YFSETQ. V was pared by 2 bases and J by 0 bases, with 9 bases of the junction left unmatched.

The rearrangement uses TRBV6-5 and TRBJ2-6; D not resolved. The CDR3 has 15 residues. Germline CDR1 is MNHEY and CDR2 is SVGAGI. V dropped 6 bases and J dropped 0 bases, with 9 bases sitting between them. CDR3 DNA sequence: TGTGCCAGCAGACCCAGGATCTCTGGGGCCAACGTCCTGACTTTC. Protein sequence: CASRPRISGANVLTF.

V gene TRBV18 combines with J gene TRBJ1-1; 9 bases line up with TRBD1. V lost 6 bases and J lost 5; bases outside the gene matches: 10. Germline V gene lookup returns CDR1 KGHSH and CDR2 LQKENI. This CDR3 is 15 amino acids long. In nucleotides, the CDR3 is TGTGCCAGCTCGCCGGACAGGGGACGAGGGACTGAAGCTTTCTTT. This gives the protein CASSPDRGRGTEAFF.